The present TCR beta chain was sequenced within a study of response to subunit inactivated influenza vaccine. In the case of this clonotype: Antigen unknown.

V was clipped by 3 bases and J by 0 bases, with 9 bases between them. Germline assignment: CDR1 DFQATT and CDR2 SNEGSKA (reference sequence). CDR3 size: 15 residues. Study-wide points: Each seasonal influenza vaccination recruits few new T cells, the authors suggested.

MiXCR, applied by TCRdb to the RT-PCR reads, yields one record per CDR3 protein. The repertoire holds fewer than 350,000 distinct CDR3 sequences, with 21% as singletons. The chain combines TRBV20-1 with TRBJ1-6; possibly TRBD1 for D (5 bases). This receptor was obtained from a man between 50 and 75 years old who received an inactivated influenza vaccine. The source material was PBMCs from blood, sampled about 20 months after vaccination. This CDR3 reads CSARLDSSYNSPLHF. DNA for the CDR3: TGCAGTGCTAGGCTAGACAGCTCCTATAATTCACCCCTCCACTTT.